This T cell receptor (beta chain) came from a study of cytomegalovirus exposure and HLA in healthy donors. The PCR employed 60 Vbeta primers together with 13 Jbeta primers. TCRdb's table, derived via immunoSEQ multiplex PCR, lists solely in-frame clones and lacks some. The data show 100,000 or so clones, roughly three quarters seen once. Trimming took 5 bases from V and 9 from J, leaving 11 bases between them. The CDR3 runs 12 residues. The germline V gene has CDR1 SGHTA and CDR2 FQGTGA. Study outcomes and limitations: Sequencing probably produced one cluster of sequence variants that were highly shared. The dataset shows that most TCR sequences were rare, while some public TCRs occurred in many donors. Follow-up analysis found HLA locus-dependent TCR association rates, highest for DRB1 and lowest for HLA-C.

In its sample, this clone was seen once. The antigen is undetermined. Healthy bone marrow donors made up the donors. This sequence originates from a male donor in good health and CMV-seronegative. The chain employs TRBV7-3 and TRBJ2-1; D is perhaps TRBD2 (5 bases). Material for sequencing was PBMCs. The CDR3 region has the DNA TGTGCCAGCAGCCCCATTCGGGGTGAGCAGTTCTTC. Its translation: CASSPIRGEQFF.